This TCR beta chain is from a study of somatic mutations in cytotoxic T cells in rheumatoid arthritis. Overall study context: Prior to any treatment and right after diagnosis, patient blood (under 31 ml EDTA) was drawn.

Assay used: immunoSEQ multiplex PCR; TCRdb lists only in-frame clones, some missing. The repertoire holds about 5,600 clones, with about four fifths as singletons. Study results and caveats: In the expanded CD8+ clones, the antigen targets remained unknown. The study found that the largest CD8+ clone exceeded 20% of CD8+ cells in about an eighth of the roughly 65 patients.

Trimming removed 0 bases at V and 6 bases at J, with 12 bases between. CDR1 LGHNA and CDR2 YNFKEQ come from the germline V gene. The CDR3 consists of 14 residues. After CD4+ and CD8+ cells were isolated by positive magnetic bead selection, their purity was checked by flow cytometry. Concerning this clone: Its cognate antigen is unknown.

This sequence joins TRBV4-2 and TRBJ2-7; D gene ambiguous. The sequence came from an adult with rheumatoid arthritis. Sequences were obtained from CD8+ T cells sorted from blood. In nucleotides, the CDR3 is TGTGCCAGCAGCCAAGAGGAGAGTCTCGGCGAGCAGTACTTC. It specifies CASSQEESLGEQYF.